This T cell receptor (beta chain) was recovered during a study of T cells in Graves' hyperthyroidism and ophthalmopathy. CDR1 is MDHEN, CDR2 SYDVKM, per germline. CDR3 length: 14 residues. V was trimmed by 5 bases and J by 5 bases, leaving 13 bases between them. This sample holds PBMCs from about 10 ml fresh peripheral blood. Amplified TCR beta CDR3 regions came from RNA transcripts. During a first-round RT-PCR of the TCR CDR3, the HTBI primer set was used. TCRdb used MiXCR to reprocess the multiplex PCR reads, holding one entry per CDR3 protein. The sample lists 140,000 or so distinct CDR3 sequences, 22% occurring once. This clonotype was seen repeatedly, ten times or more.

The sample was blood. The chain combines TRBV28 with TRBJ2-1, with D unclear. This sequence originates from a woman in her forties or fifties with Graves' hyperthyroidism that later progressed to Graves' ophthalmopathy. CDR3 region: CASSAALVHNEQFF. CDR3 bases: TGTGCCAGCAGTGCCGCCCTAGTCCACAATGAGCAGTTCTTC.